This is a list of T cell receptor beta chains from one sample in a study of cytomegalovirus exposure and HLA in healthy donors. The protocol was immunoSEQ multiplex PCR, while the TCRdb copy is restricted to in-frame clones and leaves out a portion. The profile covers about 67,000 clones, with about two thirds appearing a single time and about 1.9% taken by the ten largest. Material for sequencing was PBMCs. These TCRs come from a woman aged 25-40 years in good health and CMV-seronegative. Both conserved end residues are part of each CDR3. D genes are given only for firm matches. Size is stated for part of the rows, as once, few or many counts, or as a class when the clone is expanded.

clone size: .
D gene: .
V gene: TRBV9
J gene: TRBJ1-1
CDR3 protein: CASSVAGGGNTEAFF
CDR3 DNA: TGTGCCAGCAGCGTAGCTGGCGGGGGGAACACTGAAGCTTTCTTT

clone size: .
D gene: .
V gene: TRBV10-1
J gene: TRBJ2-3
CDR3 protein: CASSDSRQASTDTQYF
CDR3 DNA: TGCGCCAGCAGCGATAGTAGACAGGCTAGCACAGATACGCAGTATTTT

clone size: .
D gene: .
V gene: TRBV4-2
J gene: TRBJ1-6
CDR3 protein: CASSLAEVNNSPLHF
CDR3 DNA: TGTGCCAGCAGCTTGGCCGAAGTTAATAATTCACCCCTCCACTTT

clone size: .
D gene: TRBD1
V gene: TRBV19
J gene: TRBJ2-5
CDR3 protein: CASAEGQGAETQYF
CDR3 DNA: TGTGCCAGTGCCGAGGGACAGGGGGCAGAGACCCAGTACTTC

clone size: .
D gene: TRBD1
V gene: TRBV6-4
J gene: TRBJ2-3
CDR3 protein: CASSDRDRGSDTQYF
CDR3 DNA: TGTGCCAGCAGTGACCGGGACAGGGGATCAGATACGCAGTATTTT

clone size: .
D gene: TRBD1
V gene: TRBV19
J gene: TRBJ2-7
CDR3 protein: CASSTSSGTGTVKQYF
CDR3 DNA: TGTGCCAGTAGTACCTCTTCCGGGACAGGGACGGTAAAGCAGTACTTC

clone size: .
D gene: .
V gene: TRBV7-9
J gene: TRBJ1-1
CDR3 protein: CASSRDRRNTEAFF
CDR3 DNA: TGTGCCAGCAGCAGAGACAGGAGGAACACTGAAGCTTTCTTT

clone size: .
D gene: TRBD1
V gene: TRBV27
J gene: TRBJ1-2
CDR3 protein: CASSPTGGAGYGYTF
CDR3 DNA: TGTGCCAGCAGCCCGACAGGGGGCGCGGGGTATGGCTACACCTTC

clone size: .
D gene: TRBD1
V gene: TRBV5-1
J gene: TRBJ1-1
CDR3 protein: CASSDTGGTTEAFF
CDR3 DNA: TGCGCCAGCAGCGATACAGGGGGTACCACTGAAGCTTTCTTT

clone size: .
D gene: .
V gene: TRBV7-2
J gene: TRBJ2-3
CDR3 protein: CASREGASTDTQYF
CDR3 DNA: TGTGCCAGCAGGGAGGGGGCAAGCACAGATACGCAGTATTTT

clone size: .
D gene: TRBD2
V gene: TRBV30
J gene: TRBJ2-2
CDR3 protein: CAWSLAGGGELFF
CDR3 DNA: TGTGCCTGGAGTCTAGCGGGAGGCGGGGAGCTGTTTTTT

clone size: .
D gene: TRBD1
V gene: TRBV6-6
J gene: TRBJ2-7
CDR3 protein: CASSWGQAAYEQYF
CDR3 DNA: TGTGCCAGCAGTTGGGGACAGGCCGCCTACGAGCAGTACTTC

clone size: .
D gene: TRBD1
V gene: TRBV27
J gene: TRBJ2-1
CDR3 protein: CASSLLGQGTGNEQFF
CDR3 DNA: TGTGCCAGCAGTTTATTGGGACAGGGGACTGGGAATGAGCAGTTCTTC

clone size: .
D gene: .
V gene: TRBV2
J gene: TRBJ2-7
CDR3 protein: CASSESRDTISSYEQYF
CDR3 DNA: TGTGCCAGCAGTGAAAGTCGGGACACCATAAGCTCCTACGAGCAGTACTTC

clone size: .
D gene: TRBD1
V gene: TRBV27
J gene: TRBJ2-5
CDR3 protein: CASSFLYRARGRSFMETQYF
CDR3 DNA: TGTGCCAGCAGTTTTCTGTATCGGGCCAGGGGGCGAAGTTTTATGGAGACCCAGTACTTC

clone size: .
D gene: .
V gene: TRBV6-5
J gene: TRBJ2-4
CDR3 protein: CASSYGQGGNIQYF
CDR3 DNA: TGTGCCAGCAGTTACGGCCAGGGAGGTAACATTCAGTACTTC

clone size: few
D gene: TRBD2
V gene: TRBV7-7
J gene: TRBJ2-5
CDR3 protein: CASSLGLARGETQYF
CDR3 DNA: TGTGCCAGCAGCTTAGGACTAGCGCGGGGAGAGACCCAGTACTTC

clone size: .
D gene: TRBD1
V gene: TRBV7-2
J gene: TRBJ1-2
CDR3 protein: CASSLDGTGFNYGYTF
CDR3 DNA: TGTGCCAGCAGCTTAGATGGGACAGGGTTTAACTATGGCTACACCTTC

clone size: .
D gene: .
V gene: TRBV4-1
J gene: TRBJ1-6
CDR3 protein: CASSQWEDQQNSPLHF
CDR3 DNA: TGCGCCAGCAGCCAATGGGAGGATCAGCAGAATTCACCCCTCCACTTT

clone size: once
D gene: .
V gene: TRBV7-8
J gene: TRBJ2-1
CDR3 protein: CASSSGVGEQFF
CDR3 DNA: TGTGCCAGCAGCTCCGGGGTGGGTGAGCAGTTCTTC

clone size: .
D gene: .
V gene: TRBV7-7
J gene: TRBJ1-5
CDR3 protein: CASSLAEGQPQHF
CDR3 DNA: TGTGCTAGCAGCTTAGCGGAGGGGCAGCCCCAGCATTTT

clone size: .
D gene: .
V gene: TRBV9
J gene: TRBJ1-5
CDR3 protein: CASSVGAVNQPQHF
CDR3 DNA: TGTGCCAGCAGCGTAGGGGCAGTGAATCAGCCCCAGCATTTT

clone size: .
D gene: TRBD1
V gene: TRBV6-1
J gene: TRBJ1-5
CDR3 protein: CASSLTGSHQPQHF
CDR3 DNA: TGTGCCAGCAGCCTGACAGGGTCACATCAGCCCCAGCATTTT

clone size: .
D gene: .
V gene: TRBV27
J gene: TRBJ1-6
CDR3 protein: CASSYETGYSPLHF
CDR3 DNA: TGTGCCAGCAGTTATGAGACAGGCTATTCACCCCTCCACTTT

clone size: once
D gene: .
V gene: TRBV5-1
J gene: TRBJ1-1
CDR3 protein: CASSLVAGMNTEAFF
CDR3 DNA: TGCGCCAGCAGCTTGGTTGCGGGGATGAACACTGAAGCTTTCTTT

clone size: .
D gene: TRBD1
V gene: TRBV19
J gene: TRBJ1-2
CDR3 protein: CASKAGGPYGYTF
CDR3 DNA: TGTGCCAGTAAGGCAGGGGGACCTTATGGCTACACCTTC

clone size: .
D gene: TRBD1
V gene: TRBV2
J gene: TRBJ1-1
CDR3 protein: CASSRTGSEAFF
CDR3 DNA: TGTGCCAGCAGCCGGACAGGGTCTGAAGCTTTCTTT

clone size: few
D gene: TRBD1
V gene: TRBV28
J gene: TRBJ1-4
CDR3 protein: CASSLAGTANEKLFF
CDR3 DNA: TGTGCCAGCAGTTTAGCCGGGACAGCAAATGAAAAACTGTTTTTT

clone size: .
D gene: TRBD1
V gene: TRBV2
J gene: TRBJ2-7
CDR3 protein: CASDGTGGVYEQYF
CDR3 DNA: TGTGCCAGCGATGGGACAGGGGGCGTCTACGAGCAGTACTTC

clone size: .
D gene: TRBD2
V gene: TRBV5-5
J gene: TRBJ2-5
CDR3 protein: CASSLELAGGRETQYF
CDR3 DNA: TGTGCCAGCAGCTTGGAGCTAGCGGGGGGACGAGAGACCCAGTACTTC

clone size: few
D gene: TRBD1
V gene: TRBV4-3
J gene: TRBJ1-4
CDR3 protein: CASSQAHRGQDEKLFF
CDR3 DNA: TGCGCCAGCAGCCAAGCCCACAGGGGACAGGATGAAAAACTGTTTTTT

clone size: .
D gene: TRBD2
V gene: TRBV10-2
J gene: TRBJ2-5
CDR3 protein: CASSESLVVAGAQETQYF
CDR3 DNA: TGCGCCAGCAGTGAGTCTCTTGTAGTAGCGGGGGCCCAAGAGACCCAGTACTTC

clone size: few
D gene: .
V gene: TRBV6-5
J gene: TRBJ2-2
CDR3 protein: CASSYSTRPGELFF
CDR3 DNA: TGTGCCAGCAGTTACTCGACGAGGCCCGGGGAGCTGTTTTTT

clone size: .
D gene: .
V gene: TRBV5-4
J gene: TRBJ2-3
CDR3 protein: CASSGTFSRDTQYF
CDR3 DNA: TGTGCCAGTTCAGGGACTTTTTCCAGAGATACGCAGTATTTT

clone size: .
D gene: TRBD1
V gene: TRBV18
J gene: TRBJ2-7
CDR3 protein: CASSPDSATGGSEQYF
CDR3 DNA: TGTGCCAGCTCACCAGATTCGGCTACAGGGGGAAGCGAGCAGTACTTC

clone size: once
D gene: .
V gene: TRBV10-3
J gene: TRBJ1-2
CDR3 protein: CASNTGRANGYTF
CDR3 DNA: TGTGCCAGCAACACAGGGCGCGCTAATGGCTACACCTTC

clone size: .
D gene: TRBD1
V gene: TRBV7-9
J gene: TRBJ1-1
CDR3 protein: CASSFGTAEAFF
CDR3 DNA: TGTGCCAGCAGCTTTGGGACAGCTGAAGCTTTCTTT

clone size: .
D gene: TRBD1
V gene: TRBV4-1
J gene: TRBJ2-7
CDR3 protein: CASSERPLQGARFYEQYF
CDR3 DNA: TGCGCCAGCAGCGAAAGGCCGTTACAGGGGGCTCGGTTTTACGAGCAGTACTTC

clone size: few
D gene: TRBD1
V gene: TRBV7-2
J gene: TRBJ2-7
CDR3 protein: CASSLVPGQNSYEQYF
CDR3 DNA: TGTGCCAGCAGCTTAGTCCCGGGACAGAACTCCTACGAGCAGTACTTC

clone size: .
D gene: TRBD2
V gene: TRBV7-8
J gene: TRBJ2-7
CDR3 protein: CASATSGASYEQYF
CDR3 DNA: TGTGCCAGCGCCACTAGCGGGGCTTCCTACGAGCAGTACTTC

clone size: few
D gene: .
V gene: TRBV6-1
J gene: TRBJ1-5
CDR3 protein: CASSGTGSWWPQHF
CDR3 DNA: TGTGCCAGCAGTGGAACAGGTAGCTGGTGGCCCCAGCATTTT

clone size: .
D gene: TRBD1
V gene: TRBV30
J gene: TRBJ2-2
CDR3 protein: CAWSVRTGYTGELFF
CDR3 DNA: TGTGCCTGGAGTGTAAGGACAGGGTACACCGGGGAGCTGTTTTTT

clone size: .
D gene: .
V gene: TRBV6-5
J gene: TRBJ2-3
CDR3 protein: CASSEMYGTDTQYF
CDR3 DNA: TGTGCCAGCAGTGAAATGTACGGGACAGATACGCAGTATTTT

clone size: .
D gene: .
V gene: TRBV6-5
J gene: TRBJ2-1
CDR3 protein: CASSLDWSGDNEQFF
CDR3 DNA: TGTGCCAGCAGTTTGGACTGGTCAGGGGACAATGAGCAGTTCTTC

clone size: .
D gene: TRBD2
V gene: TRBV10-3
J gene: TRBJ2-2
CDR3 protein: CAISESGLAGITGELFF
CDR3 DNA: TGTGCCATCAGTGAGTCGGGACTAGCGGGGATCACCGGGGAGCTGTTTTTT

clone size: .
D gene: .
V gene: TRBV19
J gene: TRBJ1-3
CDR3 protein: CATSKSRDTIYF
CDR3 DNA: TGTGCCACCTCAAAAAGTCGGGACACCATATATTTT

clone size: .
D gene: TRBD2
V gene: TRBV7-2
J gene: TRBJ2-1
CDR3 protein: CASSSRLAGDYNEQFF
CDR3 DNA: TGTGCCAGCAGCTCACGACTAGCGGGGGACTACAATGAGCAGTTCTTC

clone size: .
D gene: TRBD1
V gene: TRBV5-1
J gene: TRBJ2-5
CDR3 protein: CASRPGQGQETQYF
CDR3 DNA: TGCGCCAGCAGACCCGGACAGGGACAAGAGACCCAGTACTTC

clone size: few
D gene: .
V gene: TRBV27
J gene: TRBJ1-4
CDR3 protein: CASSRQANEKLFF
CDR3 DNA: TGTGCCAGCAGTCGACAGGCTAATGAAAAACTGTTTTTT

clone size: .
D gene: TRBD2
V gene: TRBV27
J gene: TRBJ2-5
CDR3 protein: CASSPTSGGLHF
CDR3 DNA: TGTGCCAGCAGTCCGACTAGCGGGGGACTTCACTTC

clone size: few
D gene: TRBD1
V gene: TRBV19
J gene: TRBJ1-1
CDR3 protein: CASSLPGGRSTEAFF
CDR3 DNA: TGTGCCAGTAGTCTTCCAGGGGGCCGTAGCACTGAAGCTTTCTTT

clone size: few
D gene: TRBD2
V gene: TRBV5-1
J gene: TRBJ2-1
CDR3 protein: CASRLAGSDNEQFF
CDR3 DNA: TGCGCCAGCAGACTAGCGGGTTCCGACAATGAGCAGTTCTTC

clone size: .
D gene: .
V gene: TRBV5-6
J gene: TRBJ2-2
CDR3 protein: CASSLWGPTGELFF
CDR3 DNA: TGTGCCAGCAGCTTGTGGGGGCCCACCGGGGAGCTGTTTTTT

clone size: few
D gene: TRBD1
V gene: TRBV13
J gene: TRBJ1-4
CDR3 protein: CASSYRTGDEKLFF
CDR3 DNA: TGTGCCAGCAGCTACCGGACAGGGGATGAAAAACTGTTTTTT

clone size: .
D gene: .
V gene: TRBV13
J gene: TRBJ1-2
CDR3 protein: CASSPTDGYGYTF
CDR3 DNA: TGTGCCAGCAGCCCAACAGATGGCTATGGCTACACCTTC

clone size: .
D gene: .
V gene: TRBV7-3
J gene: TRBJ1-1
CDR3 protein: CASSLMGGRGTEAFF
CDR3 DNA: TGTGCCAGCAGCTTAATGGGGGGGAGAGGCACTGAAGCTTTCTTT

clone size: few
D gene: TRBD1
V gene: TRBV6-6
J gene: TRBJ1-5
CDR3 protein: CASSYRQGASDQPQHF
CDR3 DNA: TGTGCCAGCAGTTACCGACAGGGGGCTAGTGATCAGCCCCAGCATTTT

clone size: few
D gene: TRBD1
V gene: TRBV6-5
J gene: TRBJ1-1
CDR3 protein: CASSSNRGGKVTEAFF
CDR3 DNA: TGTGCCAGCAGTTCCAACAGGGGCGGGAAGGTCACTGAAGCTTTCTTT

clone size: .
D gene: TRBD1
V gene: TRBV6-1
J gene: TRBJ1-2
CDR3 protein: CASSARTGGVYGYTF
CDR3 DNA: TGTGCCAGCAGTGCCAGGACAGGGGGCGTCTATGGCTACACCTTC